This T cell receptor (beta chain) was captured by sequencing in a study of metastatic and nonmetastatic thyroid tumors. The CDR3 is made up of 13 amino acids. The ends lost 6 bases at V and 7 bases at J; junction bases unmatched: 8. This clone is termed medium-sized. All patients were untreated before thyroid surgery. TCRdb re-analyzed the PCR reads through MiXCR. The sample lists fewer than 25,000 clones, around a fifth occurring once. The chain recombines TRBV12-3 or TRBV12-4 with TRBJ1-1; 7 bases are a match to TRBD1. The source of this sequence is a male donor with papillary thyroid cancer or a benign thyroid nodule (not recorded which). Some clones in this sample may be carry-over from other donors' samples. The sample comprised blood. CDR3 DNA sequence: TGTGCCAGCAGGAAAAGGGGGCATGGTGAAGCTTTCTTT. This sequence encodes CASRKRGHGEAFF.